The subject of this entry is one T cell receptor beta chain. Compared with germline, one end of the junction differs, possibly owing to a read error. This sample was taken from a study of blood T cell repertoires in COVID-19. Looking at the study overall: From the United States, Italy and Spain came samples of acute and convalescent COVID-19. The analysed material was cDNA or gDNA that came from T cells, B-cell-depleted T cells, or PBMCs.

Germline loops: CDR1 SGHRS, CDR2 YFSETQ. The CDR3 loop spans 14 amino acids. As processed by the authors: Amplification of reference gene primers provided the estimated nucleated cell counts. TCRdb's copy holds only in-frame clones and misses some; the assay was immunoSEQ multiplex PCR. V, J and clone size were drawn from that table, and D and trimming were deduced from the DNA. The repertoire has around 82,000 clones, 80% to 95% of them found once; the top ten carry 6.9%. This sequence joins TRBV5-1 and TRBJ2-1, with 7 bases fitting TRBD2. The source of this sequence is a human donor in a cohort sampled during active COVID-19. Material: peripheral blood. In DNA, the CDR3 is TGCGCCAGCACCTTGGGGGGGGGTCACAATGAGCAGTTCTTC. Encoded protein: CASTLGGGHNEQFF.